The T cell receptor beta chain under discussion was sequenced for a study of blood T cell repertoires in COVID-19. Study at large: Specimens from acute and convalescent COVID-19 originated in the United States, Italy and Spain. The cDNA or gDNA used as material had been derived from T cells, B-cell-depleted T cells, or PBMCs.

V lost 3 bases to trimming and J lost 7 bases; unmatched junction nucleotides: 8. This CDR3 has 15 amino acids. The germline CDR1 and CDR2 sequences are SGHRS and YFSETQ. Living in 24 US areas, the participants were between roughly 18 and 89 years of age. In the study's own analysis: Reference gene primer amplification gave estimated nucleated cell counts. Repertoires were generated with immunoSEQ multiplex PCR, while TCRdb's copy carries only in-frame clones and drops some. The V and J calls and the clone size are those of that table, but D and trimming were determined from the DNA. The table includes 300,000 to 350,000 clones, 90% detected once.

The gene calls are TRBV5-1 and TRBJ1-4, with 8 bases fitting TRBD1. This TCR came from a woman between 18 and 30 years old with acute COVID-19. The sequenced material came from PBMCs or T cells enriched from blood (not recorded which). The CDR3 DNA sequence: TGCGCCAGCAGCTCCAGGGGGCGGGAGAGTGAAAAACTGTTTTTT. It codes for CASSSRGRESEKLFF. Together with reference TRBV5-1 and TRBJ1-4, the CDR3 gives the full variable domain: KAGVTQTPRYLIKTRGQQVTLSCSPISGHRSVSWYQQTPGQGLQFLFEYFSETQRNKGNFPGRFSGRQFSNSRSEMNVSTLELGDSALYLCASSSRGRESEKLFFGSGTQLSVL.